Below, 16 T cell receptor beta chains from the same sample are listed, as sequenced in a study of Graves' ophthalmopathy and Graves' hyperthyroidism. The authors amplified TCR beta CDR3 regions, and they did so from RNA transcripts for repertoire sequencing. HTBI primers primed a first-round RT-PCR, and a second-round multiplex PCR followed. TCRdb redid the calling of the multiplex PCR reads with MiXCR, one entry per CDR3 protein. The sample gives around 1.1 million distinct CDR3 sequences, about two fifths of which show up once; 11% is in the top ten. Sequencing input: peripheral blood or thyroid tissue (not recorded which). The source is an adult man with Graves' hyperthyroidism.

CDR3 residues: CSGRLAGETQYF. The CDR3 coding sequence is TGCAGTGGGCGTCTAGCGGGGGAGACCCAGTACTTC. The chain recombines TRBV20-1 with TRBJ2-5; 9 bases match TRBD2. The CDR3 runs 12 residues. V lost 7 bases to trimming and J lost 5 bases; unmatched junction nucleotides: 5. CDR1 and CDR2 (germline): DFQATT, SNEGSKA (reference sequence).

This clonotype has ten or more counts. This chain joins TRBV5-8 and TRBJ2-5; D unresolved. Germline V gene lookup returns CDR1 SGHTS and CDR2 YDEGEE. V lost 1 base, J lost 0 bases, and 7 bases lay in between. This CDR3 is built from 14 residues. CDR3 protein: CASSLTFNQETQYF. CDR3 nucleotide sequence: TGTGCCAGCAGCTTGACGTTCAACCAAGAGACCCAGTACTTC.

In its sample, this clonotype was seen a few times. The junction departs from germline at one end; a sequencing error may be responsible. The chain carries TRBV20-1 and TRBJ1-5; no definite D call. The CDR3 totals 16 residues. Germline-derived CDR1 and CDR2 are DFQATT and SNEGSKA (reference sequence). The CDR3 coding sequence is TGCAGTGCTAGAGATTCCGATAGGGTTAGCAGTCAGCCCCAGCATTTT. Protein product: CSARDSDRVSSQPQHF.

This chain links TRBV6-1 with TRBJ2-7; no firm D call. The CDR3 length is 14 residues. CDR1 is MNHNS and CDR2 is SASEGT in the germline V gene. Between the trimmed V and J ends, which lost 3 bases and 0 bases, there was a span of 9 bases. CDR3 residues: CASSDPIYSYEQYF. CDR3 nucleotide sequence: TGTGCCAGCAGTGACCCAATTTACTCCTACGAGCAGTACTTC.

Ten or more counts support this clonotype. The CDR3 protein is CSVADNYGYTF. CDR3 sequence (DNA): TGCAGCGTTGCAGATAACTATGGCTACACCTTC. The chain uses TRBV29-1 and TRBJ1-2; D is undetermined. V was cut by 4 bases and J by 1 base, with 4 bases left in between. Germline assignment: CDR1 SQVTM and CDR2 ANQGSEA. The CDR3 runs 11 residues.

This chain uses TRBV28 with TRBJ2-5; 14 bases are shared with TRBD2. The CDR3 spans 19 residues. Per the germline V gene, CDR1 is MDHEN and CDR2 is SYDVKM. V shed 5 bases, J shed 4 bases, and the junction held 15 bases outside the gene matches. In DNA, the CDR3 is TGTGCCAGCAGTACCCAGGGACTAGCGGGGGTAATACGGGGAGAGACCCAGTACTTC. Translation gives CASSTQGLAGVIRGETQYF.

This clonotype showed up many times. This chain links TRBV10-3 with TRBJ2-3, with TRBD2 matching over 10 bases. V was pared by 9 bases and J by 6 bases, with 9 bases of the junction left unmatched. CDR3 size: 14 residues. Germline CDR1 reads ENHRY; CDR2 reads SYGVKD. The CDR3 spells CAMSSGRVHDTQYF. The CDR3 region has the DNA TGTGCCATGTCCAGCGGGAGGGTGCATGATACGCAGTATTTT.

This clonotype was counted once. The chain couples TRBV20-1 to TRBJ1-1; 7 bases map to TRBD1. The CDR3 covers 13 residues. Looked up from germline, CDR1 is DFQATT and CDR2 is SNEGSKA (reference sequence). V lost 6 bases and J lost 2; bases outside the gene matches: 6. The chain's CDR3 is CSAQGQVNTEAFF. For the CDR3, the DNA is TGCAGTGCCCAAGGACAGGTCAACACTGAAGCTTTCTTT.

The genes are TRBV7-9 and TRBJ2-7, with TRBD2 identical over 13 bases. The germline CDR1 and CDR2 sequences are SEHNR and FQNEAQ (reference sequence). The CDR3 has 15 residues. With V trimmed by 7 bases and J by 2 bases, 5 bases remained unmatched. The CDR3 sequence: CASTKLAGGPYEQYF. DNA for the CDR3: TGTGCCAGCACCAAACTAGCGGGAGGGCCCTACGAGCAGTACTTC.

This clonotype was detected only a few times. The chain couples TRBV27 to TRBJ1-2, with no clear D. This CDR3 comprises 13 residues. CDR1 is MNHEY and CDR2 is SMNVEV in the germline V gene (reference sequence). The germline V and J ends were trimmed by 6 bases and 4 bases, with 12 bases remaining between them. CDR3 region: CASSRIDGYGYTF. Written as DNA, the CDR3 is TGTGCCAGCAGCCGAATCGACGGCTATGGCTACACCTTC.

This clonotype turned up a few times. The chain is built from TRBV14 and TRBJ2-2, with D possibly being TRBD1 or TRBD2 (5 bases each). V shed 0 bases and J shed 5 bases, with 19 bases lying between them. Germline lookup yields CDR1 SGHDN and CDR2 FVKESK. This CDR3 contains 18 residues. This CDR3 reads CASSQEPEQEDKTGELFF. For the CDR3, the DNA is TGTGCCAGCAGCCAAGAACCCGAGCAGGAGGACAAAACCGGGGAGCTGTTTTTT.

This clonotype was counted ten times or more. The chain links TRBV10-3 to TRBJ2-6; D gene uncertain. The CDR3 contains 17 residues. V lost 5 bases and J lost 0, with 14 bases in between. The V gene's germline CDR1 is ENHRY and CDR2 SYGVKD. The CDR3 nucleotides read TGTGCCATCAGTCCCACAAAAGAAAGCTCTGGGGCCAACGTCCTGACTTTC. This translates into CAISPTKESSGANVLTF.

This clonotype has at least ten counts. This rearrangement joins TRBV12-3 or TRBV12-4 to TRBJ2-5; possible D gene TRBD1, 6 bases. The CDR3 is made up of 16 amino acids. Trimming stripped 6 bases from V and 0 bases from J, with 17 bases between. The CDR3 spells CASSRTDRHYQETQYF. In DNA, the CDR3 is TGTGCCAGCAGCCGGACTGACAGGCACTACCAAGAGACCCAGTACTTC.

The chain carries TRBV7-9 and TRBJ1-1; unclear D gene. Germline values: CDR1 SEHNR, CDR2 FQNEAQ (reference sequence). Trimming shortened V by 7 bases and J by 5 bases, and 11 bases separated the two germline ends. The CDR3 has 12 residues. CDR3 coding DNA: TGTGCCAGCACGGATCCGAAGACTGAAGCTTTCTTT. Translation: CASTDPKTEAFF.

This clonotype was seen just once. V is TRBV20-1 and J is TRBJ1-1; D possibly corresponds to TRBD1 (5 bases). Looked up from germline, CDR1 is DFQATT and CDR2 is SNEGSKA (reference sequence). The V end was cut by 5 bases, the J end by 6 bases, with 13 bases between. The CDR3 is 12 residues long. The CDR3 DNA sequence: TGCAGTGCTGGGAAGGGGAGGGCTGAAGCTTTCTTT. Amino acids: CSAGKGRAEAFF.

On this clonotype: Possible read error: a much larger clone is one base away. The chain couples TRBV4-3 to TRBJ2-7; D gene unclear. The CDR3 loop spans 13 amino acids. Per the germline V gene, CDR1 is LGHNA and CDR2 is YSLEER. CDR3 DNA: TGCGCCAGCAGCCAAGATAAGAGCTACGAGCAGTGCTTC. It codes for CASSQDKSYEQCF.